This TCR beta chain was sequenced during a study of blood T cell repertoires in COVID-19. The protocol was immunoSEQ multiplex PCR, while the TCRdb copy is restricted to in-frame clones and leaves out a portion. The sample contains fewer than 500,000 clones, approximately 87% of which appear only once. V was shortened by 5 bases and J by 5 bases, with 9 bases between the two germline ends. Germline V gives CDR1 SGHNT, CDR2 YENEEA. This CDR3 is 12 amino acids long. The V and J genes are TRBV11-3 and TRBJ1-2, with a tentative D call TRBD1 (5 bases). The source is a woman aged 25 to 39 with acute COVID-19. The sequencing input was PBMCs or T cells enriched from blood (not recorded which). The CDR3 DNA reads TGTGCCAGCAGCAGGGGCCAGTATGGCTACACCTTC. Translated: CASSRGQYGYTF.